This passage covers 20 T cell receptor beta chains from one sample sequenced in a study of tumor-infiltrating lymphocytes in primary liver carcinoma. Scientists recovered RNA and DNA together from around 20-30 mg of unsorted bulk tissue. The investigators made TCR beta cDNA from 400 to 500 ng total RNA, using a constant-region primer. Libraries of TCR beta came from three nested multiplex PCR rounds with slightly modified ARM-PCR. Researchers ran the first two PCR rounds for roughly 11 cycles each with TRBV1-TRBV30 forward primers and a C-beta reverse primer. TCRdb independently ran MiXCR on the multiplex PCR reads; one entry per CDR3 protein. The repertoire holds about 100,000 distinct CDR3 sequences, about three quarters seen once, with about 9.2% in the top ten. Sequenced: liver tumor tissue from sampling region 5. Subset reported: tumor region T5, tumor centre. These receptors originate from a woman in her fifties or sixties with primary liver carcinoma and hepatitis B virus infection.

The rearrangement uses TRBV29-1 and TRBJ2-5; D is possibly TRBD2 (5 bases). Germline V CDR1 and CDR2: SQVTM, ANQGSEA. This CDR3 contains 13 residues. CDR3 residues: CSHSEKAEETQYF. The CDR3 region has the DNA TGCAGTCATAGCGAGAAGGCCGAGGAGACCCAGTACTTC.

This clonotype has only a few counts. A much more abundant neighbour one base away suggests this may be a read error. Given the absence of the conserved phenylalanine or tryptophan at the CDR3 end, a read error is likely. This chain joins TRBV10-3 and TRBJ2-2, with D unclear. Germline-derived CDR1 and CDR2 are ENHRY and SYGVKD. CDR3 length equals 14 residues. Trimming took off 1 base at V and 2 bases at J, with 5 bases between the two ends. This CDR3 is CAISEFINTGELFI. CDR3 DNA sequence: TGTGCCATCAGTGAGTTTATAAACACCGGGGAGCTGTTTATT.

This clonotype was recorded at least ten times. The genes are TRBV6-5 and TRBJ1-5; D is uncertain. Deletions cut 2 bases from V and 6 bases from J, with 11 bases between. The CDR3 has 14 amino acids. CDR1 and CDR2 from the germline V gene are MNHEY and SVGAGI. The CDR3 sequence: CASSYGGVGQPQHF. In DNA form, the CDR3 reads TGTGCCAGCAGTTACGGCGGTGTGGGTCAGCCCCAGCATTTT.

This clonotype has only a few counts. The rearrangement joins TRBV7-3 to TRBJ2-2; 12 bases fit TRBD2. This CDR3 region has 16 residues. In germline, CDR1 is SGHTA, CDR2 FQGTGA. J gave up 6 bases and V 5 bases, and 7 bases lay outside the gene matches. The CDR3 spells CASSPRTSGVSGELFF. In nucleotides, the CDR3 is TGTGCCAGCAGCCCGAGGACTAGCGGGGTATCCGGGGAGCTGTTTTTT.

Note on this clonotype: This may be a read error, as it is one base from a much larger clone. The DNA of the CDR3 is TGTGCCGGCAGAAGGACAGGGGGATCCGGCTACACCTTC. This gives the protein CAGRRTGGSGYTF. V usage is TRBV28 and J usage is TRBJ1-2; 10 nucleotides line up with TRBD1. The CDR3 totals 13 residues. Per germline, CDR1 MDHEN and CDR2 SYDVKM.

In this sample, this clonotype turned up a few times. A single base separates this from a much larger clone, so it may be a read error. V is TRBV11-2 and J is TRBJ2-1, with D maybe TRBD2 (6 bases). From germline, CDR1 is SGHAT and CDR2 FQNNGV. The CDR3 runs to 16 residues. CDR3 nucleotides: TGTGCCAGCAGCCCCCTACTGGCGGGAACCTACAATGAGCAGCTCTTC. It codes for CASSPLLAGTYNEQLF.

On this clonotype: An end of the junction differs from the germline gene, which may be a read error. CDR3 in DNA: TGTGCCAGCAGTTCACGAGCGGACAGCTCCTACAATAAGCAGTTCTTC. Its translation is CASSSRADSSYNKQFF. The chain has TRBV5-5 and TRBJ2-1, with D perhaps matching TRBD1 (6 bases). Germline V gene lookup returns CDR1 SGHKS and CDR2 YYEKEE (reference sequence). CDR3 length equals 16 residues.

In its sample, this clonotype was seen a few times. This sequence joins TRBV4-1 and TRBJ2-1; 12 nucleotides align to TRBD2. V lost 0 bases, J lost 7 bases, and 13 bases stayed unmatched. The germline CDR1 and CDR2 sequences are MGHRA and YSYEKL. The CDR3 runs to 19 residues. CDR3 sequence: CASSQDRASGRASVNEQFF. The CDR3 DNA sequence: TGCGCCAGCAGCCAAGATCGGGCTAGCGGGAGGGCCTCGGTAAATGAGCAGTTCTTC.

This clonotype showed up many times. The chain is built from TRBV5-6 and TRBJ1-1; no clear D gene. Germline V lookup: CDR1 SGHDT, CDR2 YYEEEE. The length of the CDR3 is 13 residues. Trimming cost V 0 bases and J 1 base, with 4 bases left between them. Here the CDR3 reads CASSLGRNTEAFF. In nucleotides, the CDR3 is TGTGCCAGCAGCTTGGGTAGGAACACTGAAGCTTTCTTT.

As concerns this clonotype: One end of the junction fails to match germline, which may point to a read error. The genes are TRBV11-2 and TRBJ1-2; 8 nucleotides align to TRBD1. Germline V gives CDR1 SGHAT, CDR2 FQNNGV. This CDR3 has 14 amino acids. The CDR3 coding sequence is TGTACCAGCAGCTTAGGCACTACAGGGGGTGGCTACACATTC. This encodes CTSSLGTTGGGYTF.

In regard to this clonotype: The conserved phenylalanine or tryptophan is not found at the CDR3 terminus, so this likely reflects a read error. This sequence joins TRBV12-3 or TRBV12-4 and TRBJ2-3; 10 nucleotides line up with TRBD2. The length of the CDR3 is 14 residues. For the CDR3, the DNA is TGTGCCAACAGTAATCAGCGGGAGGGAGATACGCAGTATTTG. Its protein product is CANSNQREGDTQYL.

About this clonotype: One junction end does not reproduce the germline sequence, and a read error may be involved. The chain uses TRBV11-2 and TRBJ2-7; maybe TRBD2 (5 bases). The CDR3 is made up of 16 amino acids. Germline V gene lookup returns CDR1 SGHAT and CDR2 FQNNGV. The CDR3 DNA is TGTGCCAGCAGCTTAGCGTCGCGGGCAGGAGACTACGAACAGTACTTC. This gives the protein CASSLASRAGDYEQYF.

Concerning this clonotype: One end of the junction fails to match germline, which may point to a read error. V and J are TRBV30 and TRBJ2-7; D uncertain. Per the germline V gene, CDR1 is GTSNPN and CDR2 is SVGIG (reference sequence). The CDR3 spans 12 residues. CDR3 in amino acids: CAWSPFGHEQHF. CDR3 bases: TGTGCCTGGAGTCCCTTTGGCCACGAGCAGCACTTC. The full variable domain, with the rest looked up from reference TRBV30 and TRBJ2-7, is SQTIHQWPATLVQPVGSPLSLECTVEGTSNPNLYWYRQAAGRGLQLLFYSVGIGQISSEVPQNLSASRPQDRQFILSSKKLLLSDSGFYLCAWSPFGHEQHFGPGTRLTVT.

This clonotype was seen only a few times. This chain uses TRBV5-1 with TRBJ2-3; TRBD2 might be the D (6 bases). CDR1 and CDR2 from the germline V gene are SGHRS and YFSETQ. The CDR3 runs 15 residues. V lost 2 bases to trimming and J lost 4 bases, with 14 bases between them. DNA of the CDR3: TGCGCCAGCAGCTTTAGCGGACGGGGGTCAGATACGCAGTATTTT. The encoded protein is CASSFSGRGSDTQYF.

Points on this clonotype: No conserved phenylalanine or tryptophan ends this CDR3, so it is likely a read error. The DNA is left out, because the CDR3 cannot be placed on it with certainty; the CDR3 is given as TCRdb lists it. The chain carries TRBV11-3 and TRBJ2-7; no check of the table's D call, TRBD1, against the DNA was made. The CDR3 has 14 residues if both end residues are counted. Per the germline V gene, CDR1 is SGHNT and CDR2 is YENEEA. CDR3 amino acids: CPSSLTSWGYEHYI.

As to this clonotype: One end of the junction fails to match germline, which may point to a read error. The rearrangement uses TRBV14 and TRBJ2-7; a possible D gene is TRBD2 (7 bases). Germline CDR1 SGHDN, CDR2 FVKESK. The CDR3 totals 18 residues. This CDR3 reads CTSSHKRGGGVGSYEQYF. The CDR3 DNA reads as TGTACCAGCAGCCATAAGAGGGGAGGGGGTGTCGGGTCCTACGAGCAGTACTTC.

This clonotype was picked up a small number of times. As DNA, the CDR3 is TGTGCCAGTAGTATTCCGCCAGTATCAGGACATCGGACGGCTTTCTTT. Its protein is CASSIPPVSGHRTAFF. V is TRBV19 and J is TRBJ1-1; D possibly corresponds to TRBD1 (5 bases). Looked up from germline, CDR1 is LNHDA and CDR2 is SQIVND (reference sequence). The CDR3 consists of 16 residues. Trimming stripped 3 bases from V and 11 bases from J, with 25 bases between.

The rearrangement joins TRBV20-1 to TRBJ2-3; no firm D call. Trimming removed 0 bases from V and 4 bases from J, with 14 bases in between. The CDR3 runs to 15 residues. Germline CDR1 DFQATT, CDR2 SNEGSKA (reference sequence). The CDR3 DNA is TGCAGTGCTAGAGATCATTGGGCTGAGGCAGATACGCAGTATTTT. Amino acid sequence: CSARDHWAEADTQYF.

On this clonotype: The CDR3 does not close with the conserved phenylalanine or tryptophan, likely indicating a read error. The CDR3 DNA reads TGTGCCAGCAGTTACTCGAACGCCTGGGGGAACGCGTACGAGCAGTACACC. This gives the protein CASSYSNAWGNAYEQYT. V gene TRBV6-2 or TRBV6-3 combines with J gene TRBJ2-7; either TRBD1 or TRBD2 may supply D (5 bases each). CDR3 size: 17 residues. V lost 0 bases and J 4 bases, leaving 19 bases between the germline ends. Germline assignment: CDR1 MNHEY and CDR2 SVGEGT.

A remark on this clonotype: The junction departs from germline at one end; a sequencing error may be responsible. The chain employs TRBV4-2 and TRBJ1-2; 7 nucleotides agree with TRBD1. This CDR3 contains 14 residues. Germline lookup yields CDR1 LGHNA and CDR2 YNFKEQ. The CDR3: CASNQAGEGAGYTF. In DNA, the CDR3 is TGTGCCAGCAACCAAGCAGGGGAGGGGGCTGGCTACACCTTT.